This TCR beta chain was obtained from a study of blood T cell repertoires in COVID-19 (dated by TCRdb to between 2020 and 2021). Background on the whole study: Samples from collaborators originated in the United States, Italy and Spain and spanned both the acute and convalescent phases of COVID-19. The material from the prospective study consisted of cDNA or gDNA derived from T cells, B-cell-depleted T cells, or PBMCs. Subjects who had been exposed to COVID-19, were actively infected with it, or had recovered from it provided the deeply sampled blood TCRbeta repertoires that made up the dataset. The repertoires were made available in a free public database intended to serve as a resource for research on the immune response to SARS-CoV-2. Samples came from the ongoing ImmuneRACE study (first 160 participants) plus 1,254 subjects from 6 global collaborators. Sample metadata almost always included a de-identified subject ID, COVID-19 status, age in years and sex. HLA class I and class II types, where available, came from metadata supplied by the sample provider rather than from assay-based typing.

TCRbeta CDR3 regions were amplified from genomic DNA using the immunoSEQ Assay, a bias-controlled multiplex PCR. For the original study's pipeline: Nucleated cell counts per sample were estimated from amplification of reference gene primers within the assay. To quantify the absolute abundance of each unique TCRbeta CDR3 rearrangement, sequence reads were collapsed and filtered. For each sample, productive Simpson clonality was calculated by taking the square root of Simpson's diversity index across productive rearrangements. Here the immuneACCESS table is served through TCRdb, limited to in-frame sequences with V and J called. Missing clones are a known gap in these copies; in checked studies unresolved V genes cover under half, and the rest lacks a known reason. V and J calls and clone size follow that table, whereas D and trimming were derived from the DNA. Across this sample there are some 200,000 clones, with 70% to 90% seen only once. Together, the top ten hold about 2.2% of the sample.

With regard to this clone: It has no known antigen specificity. The input lacks base qualities; no much larger clone sits a single base away.

The CDR3 starts with the cysteine, ends with the phenylalanine, and has 16 residues. The only DNA kept is the CDR3, 48 bases in frame from the first base. CDR1 is given as SGHVS and CDR2 as FNYEAQ, both from the germline V gene. Cut back by 5 bases and 5 bases, the V and J ends lie 18 bases apart. Overall study outcomes, separate from this receptor: The quantity of clinical and demographic metadata differed by source and by participant and was supplied without curation.

Collaborating institutions collected whole blood in K2EDTA tubes following their own protocols. Collaborator samples were shipped for TCRbeta analysis as frozen whole blood, isolated PBMCs, or DNA extracted from either sample type. The rearrangement joined TRBV7-6 to TRBJ2-2; the best D guess is TRBD1, with 5 bases matching. Sequenced material: peripheral blood. This clonotype was sampled from a woman aged 45-59 years with acute or convalescent COVID-19. The CDR3 is CASSPSWGDLTGELFF. The nucleotides are TGTGCCAGCAGCCCCTCGTGGGGCGATTTAACCGGGGAGCTGTTTTTT.